This passage covers 24 T cell receptor beta chains from one sample sequenced in a study of blood T cell repertoires in COVID-19. Sequenced by immunoSEQ multiplex PCR; TCRdb stores in-frame clones only, minus some. The sample carries more than 300,000 clones, around 90% recorded once. The sequencing sample was made of PBMCs or T cells enriched from blood (not recorded which). These receptors were obtained from a woman aged 25 to 39 who had recovered from COVID-19.

The chain couples TRBV6-2 or TRBV6-3 to TRBJ2-1; TRBD2 aligns across 12 bases. CDR3 length: 15 amino acids. Germline-derived CDR1 and CDR2 are MNHEY and SVGEGT. With V trimmed by 3 bases and J by 5 bases, 2 bases remained unmatched. The CDR3 sequence is CASSYGLAGNNEQFF. The CDR3 nucleotides read TGTGCCAGCAGTTATGGACTAGCGGGGAACAATGAGCAGTTCTTC.

The chain recombines TRBV3-1 (or the pseudogene TRBV3-2) with TRBJ2-2; the match to TRBD1 covers 8 bases. The germline V gene encodes CDR1 LGHDT and CDR2 YNNKEL (reference sequence). The CDR3 runs 16 residues. Unmatched junction bases numbered 3, after V lost 2 bases and J lost 1 base. The CDR3 DNA follows: TGTGCCAGCAGCCAACGGACAGGGCAGAACACCGGGGAGCTGTTTTTT. Its protein is CASSQRTGQNTGELFF.

This chain joins TRBV6-5 and TRBJ1-4; maybe TRBD1 (6 bases). V lost 2 bases and J lost 5, with 12 bases in between. Germline lookup yields CDR1 MNHEY and CDR2 SVGAGI. The CDR3 is 15 residues long. The CDR3 DNA reads TGTGCCAGCAGTTACCTTCAGGGGAGAAATGAAAAACTGTTTTTT. Protein product: CASSYLQGRNEKLFF.

V gene TRBV3-1 (or the pseudogene TRBV3-2) combines with J gene TRBJ1-1; 7 bases align to TRBD1. Germline V gene data show CDR1 as LGHDT and CDR2 as YNNKEL (reference sequence). The CDR3 totals 11 residues. With V trimmed by 4 bases and J by 11 bases, 4 bases remained unmatched. The CDR3 bases are TGTGCCAGCAGCCTAGGACAGGCCGCTTTCTTT. Its translation is CASSLGQAAFF.

The chain couples TRBV19 to TRBJ2-2; D gene uncertain. Between the trimmed V and J ends, which lost 2 bases and 6 bases, there was a span of 4 bases. The CDR3 consists of 12 residues. Germline loops: CDR1 LNHDA, CDR2 SQIVND (reference sequence). DNA of the CDR3: TGTGCCAGTAGTATAAGCGCCGGGGAGCTGTTTTTT. Translated, it gives CASSISAGELFF.

The V and J genes are TRBV28 and TRBJ2-1, with D perhaps TRBD1 (6 bases). CDR1 is MDHEN and CDR2 is SYDVKM in the germline V gene. Trimming cost V 8 bases and J 9 bases, with 14 bases left between them. The CDR3 extends over 12 amino acids. CDR3 sequence: CASASLGGEQFF. For the CDR3, the DNA is TGTGCCAGCGCTTCCCTAGGGGGTGAGCAGTTCTTC. Based on the CDR3 plus reference TRBV28 and TRBJ2-1, the full variable domain is DVKVTQSSRYLVKRTGEKVFLECVQDMDHENMFWYRQDPGLGLRLIYFSYDVKMKEKGDIPEGYSVSREKKERFSLILESASTNQTSMYLCASASLGGEQFFGPGTRLTVL.

The rearrangement joins TRBV7-2 to TRBJ2-7, with 11 positions matching TRBD2. CDR3 length equals 15 residues. The trim removed 1 base at V and 2 bases at J, leaving 1 base unmatched. The germline gives CDR1 SGHTA, CDR2 FQGNSA. CDR3 DNA sequence: TGTGCCAGCAGCTTAGGACTAGCGGGGACCTACGAGCAGTACTTC. It yields the protein CASSLGLAGTYEQYF.

This clone was found a few times. The chain carries TRBV12-5 and TRBJ2-2, with 11 bases fitting TRBD1. This CDR3 contains 16 residues. The germline V gene has CDR1 LGHNT and CDR2 FRNRAP. V lost 7 bases, J lost 6 bases, and 10 bases stayed unmatched. CDR3 sequence reads: CASAYPTGQGAGELFF. Written as DNA, the CDR3 is TGTGCTAGTGCCTATCCCACGGGACAGGGGGCCGGGGAGCTGTTTTTT.

The chain uses TRBV28 and TRBJ2-1, with D maybe TRBD2 (6 bases). Trimming left V 4 bases short and J 4 bases short, with 14 bases between. Germline values: CDR1 MDHEN, CDR2 SYDVKM. The CDR3 contains 15 residues. In nucleotides, the CDR3 is TGTGCCAGCAGTTCTCCGCGGGGAAGATACAATGAGCAGTTCTTC. Residues: CASSSPRGRYNEQFF.

CDR3 nucleotide sequence: TGTGCCAGCAGACAGGGCGGCTACACCTTC. Protein product: CASRQGGYTF. The chain is built from TRBV2 and TRBJ1-2, with D possibly matching TRBD1 (6 bases). V shed 6 bases and J shed 8 bases, with 7 bases lying between them. Per the germline V gene, CDR1 is SNHLY and CDR2 is FYNNEI. The CDR3 length is 10 residues.

This rearrangement joins TRBV5-1 to TRBJ2-7; the match to TRBD2 covers 11 bases. The J segment lost 2 bases and the V segment lost 7 bases, leaving 8 bases of the junction unmatched. From germline, CDR1 is SGHRS and CDR2 YFSETQ. The CDR3 is made up of 15 amino acids. This CDR3 is CASATSLAGAYEQYF. The CDR3 nucleotides are TGCGCCAGCGCGACTTCACTAGCGGGGGCCTACGAGCAGTACTTC.

Here the CDR3 reads CASSPTFSAYEQYF. The CDR3 region has the DNA TGTGCCAGCAGCCCCACCTTCTCGGCCTACGAGCAGTACTTC. V is TRBV13 and J is TRBJ2-7, with no clear D. The CDR3 consists of 14 residues. CDR1 is PRHDT, CDR2 FYEKMQ, per germline (reference sequence). V lost 5 bases and J 2 bases, leaving 13 bases between the germline ends.

In the case of this clone: Other DNA sequences in this specimen translate into the identical CDR3. The rearrangement links TRBV5-1 to TRBJ2-3, with TRBD1 matching 8 bases. The CDR3 length is 15 residues. From germline, CDR1 is SGHRS and CDR2 YFSETQ. Losses at the gene ends were 4 bases for V and 2 bases for J; bases not matched to a gene: 6. The CDR3 sequence: CASSGGQGATDTQYF. CDR3 nucleotides: TGCGCCAGCAGCGGTGGACAGGGAGCCACAGATACGCAGTATTTT.

In this sample, this clone turned up once. The chain employs TRBV14 and TRBJ2-1; unclear D gene. The CDR3 extends over 16 amino acids. Germline V gene data show CDR1 as SGHDN and CDR2 as FVKESK. Trimming pared 0 bases from V and 4 bases from J, leaving 13 bases between. This chain's CDR3 is CASSQDFYSRYNEQFF. DNA for the CDR3: TGTGCCAGCAGCCAAGATTTCTACAGCCGATACAATGAGCAGTTCTTC. Full variable domain (rest looked up from reference TRBV14 and TRBJ2-1): EAGVTQFPSHSVIEKGQTVTLRCDPISGHDNLYWYRRVMGKEIKFLLHFVKESKQDESGMPNNRFLAERTGGTYSTLKVQPAELEDSGVYFCASSQDFYSRYNEQFFGPGTRLTVL.

The rearrangement links TRBV2 to TRBJ1-3; D gene uncertain. The CDR3 spans 13 residues. Trimming removed 6 bases from V and 0 bases from J, with 6 bases in between. Germline V gives CDR1 SNHLY, CDR2 FYNNEI. CDR3 protein: CASRAGSGNTIYF. The DNA for the CDR3 is TGTGCCAGCAGGGCTGGCTCTGGAAACACCATATATTTT.

The rearrangement uses TRBV7-2 and TRBJ1-1; 7 bases match TRBD1. CDR3 size: 14 residues. J was trimmed by 0 bases and V by 5 bases; bases with no gene match: 3. Germline loops: CDR1 SGHTA, CDR2 FQGNSA. The CDR3 here is CASSPQGLNTEAFF. CDR3 in DNA: TGTGCCAGCAGCCCACAGGGGTTGAACACTGAAGCTTTCTTT.

The chain uses TRBV4-3 and TRBJ1-2, with 8 bases matching TRBD1. The CDR3 consists of 15 residues. Unmatched junction bases numbered 11, after V lost 4 bases and J lost 7 bases. Germline V gene sequence: CDR1 LGHNA, CDR2 YSLEER. DNA for the CDR3: TGCGCCAGCAGCCTAACATGGACAGGGAGCTCTGGCTACACCTTC. Translation: CASSLTWTGSSGYTF.

V and J are TRBV9 and TRBJ2-7, with D possibly matching TRBD2 (7 bases). V shed 4 bases and J shed 1 base, with 15 bases lying between them. Germline V CDR1 and CDR2: SGDLS, YYNGEE. The CDR3 loop spans 15 amino acids. CDR3 sequence: CASSQGGALSYEQYF. CDR3 DNA: TGTGCCAGCAGCCAAGGGGGGGCCCTATCCTACGAGCAGTACTTC.

The chain uses TRBV11-3 and TRBJ2-7; TRBD2 is a possible D gene (5 bases). This CDR3 region has 13 residues. Germline V gene data show CDR1 as SGHNT and CDR2 as YENEEA. Trimming pared 5 bases from V and 2 bases from J, leaving 10 bases between. The CDR3 spells CASSTHGTYEQYF. CDR3 nucleotides: TGTGCCAGCAGCACCCACGGGACCTACGAGCAGTACTTC.

The chain combines TRBV29-1 with TRBJ1-5; 8 bases match TRBD1. The germline CDR1 and CDR2 sequences are SQVTM and ANQGSEA. The CDR3 contains 13 residues. The J segment lost 4 bases and the V segment lost 6 bases, leaving 5 bases of the junction unmatched. The CDR3 coding sequence is TGCAGCGTAGTGTGGACAGGGAATCAGCCCCAGCATTTT. Translation gives CSVVWTGNQPQHF.

The chain recombines TRBV18 with TRBJ1-1; D is uncertain. Germline V gene data show CDR1 as KGHSH and CDR2 as LQKENI. The CDR3 is 18 amino acids. Trimming left V 0 bases short and J 4 bases short, with 21 bases between. The CDR3 nucleotides read TGTGCCAGCTCACCACCGGGTTCGGTTCCCCCCCGGGGCACTGAAGCTTTCTTT. Amino acids: CASSPPGSVPPRGTEAFF.

This clone came up a few times. V usage is TRBV28 and J usage is TRBJ1-5, with a possible D match to TRBD1 (6 bases). V gave up 8 bases and J gave up 4 bases, with 21 bases separating them. The V gene's germline CDR1 is MDHEN and CDR2 SYDVKM. The CDR3 consists of 16 residues. The CDR3 region is CASFRTWGRGNQPQHF. The CDR3 bases are TGTGCCAGCTTTCGGACCTGGGGCAGGGGAAATCAGCCCCAGCATTTT.

The chain is built from TRBV5-5 and TRBJ2-7, with a possible D match to TRBD1 (6 bases). The V gene's germline CDR1 is SGHKS and CDR2 YYEKEE (reference sequence). Trimming cost V 5 bases and J 3 bases, with 18 bases left between them. This CDR3 contains 15 residues. The CDR3 nucleotides are TGTGCCAGCAGATTACCGAAAGGACAGCTCTACGAGCAGTACTTC. Its translation: CASRLPKGQLYEQYF. The whole variable domain, filled in from reference TRBV5-5 and TRBJ2-7, reads DAGVTQSPTHLIKTRGQQVTLRCSPISGHKSVSWYQQVLGQGPQFIFQYYEKEERGRGNFPDRFSARQFPNYSSELNVNALLLGDSALYLCASRLPKGQLYEQYFGPGTRLTVT.

V is TRBV7-2 and J is TRBJ2-3; D is perhaps TRBD1 (7 bases). CDR3 size: 15 residues. V was cut by 6 bases and J by 4 bases, with 17 bases left in between. Germline values: CDR1 SGHTA, CDR2 FQGNSA. The CDR3 spells CASRPRGVFADTQYF. The CDR3 coding sequence is TGTGCCAGCAGACCCAGGGGGGTGTTTGCAGATACGCAGTATTTT.